The clone carrying this T cell receptor (beta chain) was detected many times. Its antigen is still unknown. CD45RO/CCR7/CD25/CD127/CD95/CD27 separated CD4+ naive, central memory, regulatory and stem cell-like memory cells by sorting. The source of the sample is a study of beta chain features in type 1 diabetes. Study-wide findings and caveats: Moderate yet significant TCRB CDR3 shortening was seen in Type 1 diabetes patients in all four CD4+ subsets. Cells carrying high TCR expression could end up over-represented when cDNA is sequenced. Naive, central memory and regulatory TCRB repertoires appeared more similar among patients than healthy donors. Researchers caution that PCR might favor shorter templates, equally among patients and controls.

Expressed TCRB transcripts got sequenced, as all isolated RNA was reverse transcribed. Libraries were prepared by immunoSEQ multiplex PCR; TCRdb keeps only in-frame clonotypes and omits some of them. This sample has fewer than 200,000 clones, with approximately 10% found just once. The TCR was taken from a man aged 25 to 40 with type 1 diabetes. Sequencing was performed on central memory CD4+ T cells from blood.

CDR3 in amino acids: CAWARGQGSLSYF. The CDR3 nucleotides are TGTGCCTGGGCCAGGGGACAGGGAAGCCTATCGTACTTC. The chain has TRBV30 and TRBJ2-7; 9 bases agree with TRBD1. The junction had 14 bases not matched to a gene; V was cut back by 5 bases and J by 12 bases. Per germline, CDR1 GTSNPN and CDR2 SVGIG (reference sequence). This CDR3 is built from 13 residues.